This T cell receptor (beta chain) was identified in a study of identical twins. Whole-study results and caveats: The authors noted that invariant MAIT and iNKT cells could partly confound zero-insertion analyses.

In its sample, this clonotype was seen once. The antigen is undetermined. Every sampled donor was Caucasian and healthy. TCRdb recomputed calls from the 5' RACE reads with MiXCR, one row per CDR3 protein. The repertoire has approximately 20,000 distinct CDR3 sequences, about two thirds of them found once; the top ten carry 5% to 7%. The V and J ends lost 5 bases and 2 bases, in that order; junction bases with no gene match: 9. The CDR3 has 15 amino acids. Germline CDR1 is SGHTA and CDR2 is FQGTGA. This clonotype was obtained from a woman aged 18-29 years in good health. This table probably holds off-target reads from a library built for another chain. What was sequenced was memory (CD45RO+) T cells sorted from blood. The V call is TRBV7-3, the J call TRBJ2-7; the match to TRBD2 covers 7 bases. CDR3 in amino acids: CASSRTLAETYEQYF. CDR3 nucleotides: TGTGCCAGCAGCCGTACCCTAGCGGAAACCTACGAGCAGTACTTC.